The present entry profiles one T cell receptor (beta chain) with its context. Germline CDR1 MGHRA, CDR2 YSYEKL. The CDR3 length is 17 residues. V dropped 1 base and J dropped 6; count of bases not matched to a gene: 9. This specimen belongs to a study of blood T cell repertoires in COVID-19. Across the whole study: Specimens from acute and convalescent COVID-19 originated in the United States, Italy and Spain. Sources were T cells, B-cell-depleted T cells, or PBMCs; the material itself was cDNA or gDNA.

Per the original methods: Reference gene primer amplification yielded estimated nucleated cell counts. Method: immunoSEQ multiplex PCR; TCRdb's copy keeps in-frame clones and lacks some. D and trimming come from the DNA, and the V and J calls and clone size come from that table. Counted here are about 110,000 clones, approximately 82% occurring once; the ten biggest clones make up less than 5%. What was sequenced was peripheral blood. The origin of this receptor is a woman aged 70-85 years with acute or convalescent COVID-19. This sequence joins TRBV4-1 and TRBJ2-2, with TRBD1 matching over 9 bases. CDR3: CASSQGIGQGKAGELFF. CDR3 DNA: TGCGCCAGCAGCCAAGGGATCGGACAGGGGAAGGCCGGGGAGCTGTTTTTT.